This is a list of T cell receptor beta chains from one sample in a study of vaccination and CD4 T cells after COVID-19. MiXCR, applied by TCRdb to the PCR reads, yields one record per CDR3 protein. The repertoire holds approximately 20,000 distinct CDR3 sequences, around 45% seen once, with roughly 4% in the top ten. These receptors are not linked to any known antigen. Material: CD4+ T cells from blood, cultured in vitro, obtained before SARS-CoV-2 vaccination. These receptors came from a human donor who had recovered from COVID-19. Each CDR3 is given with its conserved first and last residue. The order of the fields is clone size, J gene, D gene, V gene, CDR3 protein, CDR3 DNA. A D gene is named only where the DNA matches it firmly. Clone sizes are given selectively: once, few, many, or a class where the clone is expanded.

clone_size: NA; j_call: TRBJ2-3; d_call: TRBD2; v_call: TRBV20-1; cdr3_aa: CSANHLAGGTPTDTQYF; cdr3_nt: TGCAGTGCCAACCACCTAGCGGGGGGCACCCCCACAGATACGCAGTATTTT
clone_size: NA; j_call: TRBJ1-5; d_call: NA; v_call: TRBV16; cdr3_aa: CASSQVGGRVNQPQHF; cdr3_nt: TGTGCCAGCTCCCAGGTGGGGGGTCGGGTCAATCAGCCCCAGCATTTT
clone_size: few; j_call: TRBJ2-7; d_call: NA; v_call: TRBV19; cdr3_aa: CASSIDFGGRPYEQYF; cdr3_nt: TGTGCCAGTAGTATAGATTTTGGCGGGCGACCCTACGAGCAGTACTTC
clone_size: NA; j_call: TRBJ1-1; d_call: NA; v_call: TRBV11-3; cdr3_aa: CASSLGGEGVSAFF; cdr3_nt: TGTGCCAGCAGCTTAGGAGGAGAGGGGGTATCAGCTTTCTTT
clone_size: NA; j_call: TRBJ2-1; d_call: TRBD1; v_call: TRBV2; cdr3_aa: CASSATGSSYNEQFF; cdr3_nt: TGTGCCAGCAGCGCGACAGGGAGCTCCTACAATGAGCAGTTCTTC
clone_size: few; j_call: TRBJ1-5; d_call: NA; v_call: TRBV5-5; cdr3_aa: CASSLNGGAHQPQHF; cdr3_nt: TGTGCCAGCAGCCTTAATGGGGGCGCGCATCAGCCCCAGCATTTT
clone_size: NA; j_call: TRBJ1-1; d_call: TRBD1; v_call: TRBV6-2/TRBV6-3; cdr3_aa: CASSYNRDRGRNTEAFF; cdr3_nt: TGTGCCAGCAGTTACAACCGGGACAGGGGTCGGAACACTGAAGCTTTCTTT
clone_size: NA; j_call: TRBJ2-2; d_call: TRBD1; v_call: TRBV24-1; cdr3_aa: CATSDLTGDTGELFF; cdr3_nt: TGTGCCACCAGTGATTTGACAGGGGACACCGGGGAGCTGTTTTTT
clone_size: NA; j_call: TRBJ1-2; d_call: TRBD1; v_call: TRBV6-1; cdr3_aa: CASSEGDRGSIYNYGYTF; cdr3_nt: TGTGCCAGCAGTGAGGGGGACAGGGGCTCAATTTATAACTATGGCTACACCTTC
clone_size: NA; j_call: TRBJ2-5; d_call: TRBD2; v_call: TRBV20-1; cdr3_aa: CSARDRTSGVETQYF; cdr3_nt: TGCAGTGCTAGAGATCGGACTAGCGGGGTAGAGACCCAGTACTTC
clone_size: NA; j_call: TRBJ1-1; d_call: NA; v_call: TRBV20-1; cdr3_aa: CSARALTEAFF; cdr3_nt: TGCAGTGCTAGAGCTCTCACTGAAGCTTTCTTT
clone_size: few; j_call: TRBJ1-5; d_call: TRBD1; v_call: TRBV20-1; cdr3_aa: CSAQAGQGANQPQHF; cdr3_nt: TGCAGTGCCCAGGCGGGACAGGGGGCAAATCAGCCCCAGCATTTT
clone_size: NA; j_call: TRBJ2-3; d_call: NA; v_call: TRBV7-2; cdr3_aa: CASSLVGTGRADTQYF; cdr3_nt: TGTGCCAGCAGCTTAGTAGGTACAGGGCGAGCAGATACGCAGTATTTT
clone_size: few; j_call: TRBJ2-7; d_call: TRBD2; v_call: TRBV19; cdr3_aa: CAYQWEGSYEQYF; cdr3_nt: TGTGCTTACCAGTGGGAGGGGTCCTACGAGCAGTACTTC
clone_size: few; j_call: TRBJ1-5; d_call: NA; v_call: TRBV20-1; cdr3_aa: CSAREPGGNQPQHF; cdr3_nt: TGCAGTGCTAGAGAGCCAGGGGGCAATCAGCCCCAGCATTTT
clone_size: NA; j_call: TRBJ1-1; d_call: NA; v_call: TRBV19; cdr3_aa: CASSLEKRGYTEAFF; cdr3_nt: TGTGCCAGTAGTCTCGAAAAACGGGGTTACACTGAAGCTTTCTTT
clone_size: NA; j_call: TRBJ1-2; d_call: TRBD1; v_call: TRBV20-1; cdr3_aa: CSASLPGQGAVTF; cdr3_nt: TGCAGTGCTAGTTTACCGGGACAGGGGGCTGTGACCTTC
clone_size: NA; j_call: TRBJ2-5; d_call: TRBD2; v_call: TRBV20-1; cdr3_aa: CSARVGGRGETQYF; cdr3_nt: TGCAGTGCTAGAGTGGGCGGGAGGGGGGAGACCCAGTACTTC
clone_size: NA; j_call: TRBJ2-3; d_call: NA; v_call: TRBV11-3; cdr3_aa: CASRRVVGDTQYF; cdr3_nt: TGTGCCAGCAGGAGAGTTGTTGGTGATACGCAGTATTTT
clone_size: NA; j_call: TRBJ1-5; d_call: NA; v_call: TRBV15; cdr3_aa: CATSGGSGGGQPQHF; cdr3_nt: TGTGCCACCAGCGGGGGTTCGGGGGGAGGTCAGCCCCAGCATTTT
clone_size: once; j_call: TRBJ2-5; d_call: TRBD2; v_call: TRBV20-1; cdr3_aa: CSPSGGETQYF; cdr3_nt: TGCAGTCCGTCCGGGGGGGAGACCCAGTACTTC
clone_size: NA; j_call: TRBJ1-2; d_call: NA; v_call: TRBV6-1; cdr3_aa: CASWTARANLFSYTF; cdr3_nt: TGTGCCAGTTGGACCGCACGAGCCAATTTATTTAGCTACACCTTC
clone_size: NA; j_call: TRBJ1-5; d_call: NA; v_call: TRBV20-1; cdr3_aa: CSARGSGDQPQHF; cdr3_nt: TGCAGTGCTAGAGGCTCAGGGGATCAGCCCCAGCATTTT
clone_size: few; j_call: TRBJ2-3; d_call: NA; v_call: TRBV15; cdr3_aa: CATSSPATDTQYF; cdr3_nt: TGTGCCACCAGCAGCCCAGCCACAGATACGCAGTATTTT
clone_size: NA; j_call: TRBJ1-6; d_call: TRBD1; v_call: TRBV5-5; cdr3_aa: CASSLEPTGRNSPLHF; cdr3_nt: TGTGCCAGCAGCTTGGAGCCGACAGGGCGGAATTCACCCCTCCACTTT
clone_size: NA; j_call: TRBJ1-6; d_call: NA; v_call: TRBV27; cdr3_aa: CASSLNRDGSPLHF; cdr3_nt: TGTGCCAGCAGTTTGAACAGGGACGGGTCACCCCTCCACTTT
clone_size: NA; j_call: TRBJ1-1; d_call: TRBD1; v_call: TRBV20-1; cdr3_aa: CSARPSGRGGEGAFF; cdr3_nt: TGCAGTGCTAGACCCTCAGGACGAGGGGGCGAAGGGGCTTTCTTT
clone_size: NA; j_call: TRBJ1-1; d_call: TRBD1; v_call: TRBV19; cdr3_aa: CASMTQDRVRAFF; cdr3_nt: TGTGCCAGTATGACCCAGGACAGGGTCCGGGCTTTCTTT
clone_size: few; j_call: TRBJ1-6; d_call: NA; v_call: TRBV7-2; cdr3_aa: CASSLAPSYNSPLHF; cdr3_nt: TGTGCCAGCAGCTTAGCTCCAAGTTATAATTCACCCCTCCACTTT
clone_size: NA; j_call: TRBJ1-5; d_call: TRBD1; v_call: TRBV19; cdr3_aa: CASQGQIYQPQHF; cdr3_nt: TGTGCCTCCCAGGGACAGATATATCAGCCCCAGCATTTT
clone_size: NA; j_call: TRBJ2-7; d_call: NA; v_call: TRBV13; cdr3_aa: CASSAGRQSSYEQYF; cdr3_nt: TGTGCCAGCAGTGCGGGACGGCAATCCTCCTACGAGCAGTACTTC
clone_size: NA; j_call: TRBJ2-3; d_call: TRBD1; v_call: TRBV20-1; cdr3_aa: CSGEGASADTQYF; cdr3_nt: TGCAGTGGCGAGGGGGCATCGGCAGATACGCAGTATTTT
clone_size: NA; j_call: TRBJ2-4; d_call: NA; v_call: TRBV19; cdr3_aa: CASSIDRQGGGIQYF; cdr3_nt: TGTGCCAGTAGTATAGATCGGCAGGGGGGAGGCATTCAGTACTTC
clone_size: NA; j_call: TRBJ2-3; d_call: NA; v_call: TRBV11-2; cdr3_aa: CASSLVLSAGSEYF; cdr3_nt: TGTGCCAGCAGCTTAGTGTTGTCGGCAGGCAGCGAGTATTTT
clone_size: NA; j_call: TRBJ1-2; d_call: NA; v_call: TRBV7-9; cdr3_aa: CASSPQTGGYTF; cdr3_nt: TGTGCCAGCAGCCCGCAGACAGGCGGCTACACCTTC
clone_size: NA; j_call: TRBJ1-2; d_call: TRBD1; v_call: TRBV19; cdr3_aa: CASQGANYGYTF; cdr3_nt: TGTGCCAGTCAGGGGGCCAACTATGGCTACACCTTC
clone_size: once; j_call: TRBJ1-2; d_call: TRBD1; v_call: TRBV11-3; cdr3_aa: CASSPDRDYGYTF; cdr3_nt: TGTGCCAGCAGCCCCGACAGGGACTATGGCTACACCTTC
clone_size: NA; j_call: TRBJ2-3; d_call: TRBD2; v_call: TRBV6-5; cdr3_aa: CASSSPSGAGDTQYF; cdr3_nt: TGTGCCAGCAGTTCTCCTAGCGGCGCCGGGGATACGCAGTATTTT
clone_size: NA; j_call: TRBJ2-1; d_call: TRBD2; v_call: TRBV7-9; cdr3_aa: CASSLLAGGPGEQFF; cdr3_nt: TGTGCCAGCAGCCTCCTAGCGGGAGGGCCGGGAGAGCAGTTCTTC
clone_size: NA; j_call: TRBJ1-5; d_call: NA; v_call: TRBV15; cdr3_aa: CATSRDGRADQPQHF; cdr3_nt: TGTGCCACCAGCAGAGATGGCAGGGCGGATCAGCCCCAGCATTTT
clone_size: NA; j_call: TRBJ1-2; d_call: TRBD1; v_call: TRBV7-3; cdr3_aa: CASSQDRDYGYTF; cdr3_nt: TGTGCCAGCAGCCAGGACAGGGACTATGGCTACACCTTC
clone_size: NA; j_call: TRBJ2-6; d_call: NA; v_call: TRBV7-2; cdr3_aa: CASSLSLSGANVLTF; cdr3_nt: TGTGCCAGCAGCTTAAGTCTATCTGGGGCCAACGTCCTGACTTTC
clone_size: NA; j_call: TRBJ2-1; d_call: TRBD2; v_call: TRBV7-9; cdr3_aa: CASSSPGLGEFF; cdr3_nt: TGTGCCAGCAGCTCCCCGGGACTAGGGGAGTTCTTC
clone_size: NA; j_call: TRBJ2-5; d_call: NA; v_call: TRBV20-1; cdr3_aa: CSALPVPVETRYF; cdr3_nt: TGCAGTGCACTCCCGGTCCCTGTGGAGACCCGGTACTTC
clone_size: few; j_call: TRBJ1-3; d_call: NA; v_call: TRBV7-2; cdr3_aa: CASSPPPGNTIYF; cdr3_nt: TGTGCCAGCAGCCCGCCGCCCGGAAACACCATATATTTT
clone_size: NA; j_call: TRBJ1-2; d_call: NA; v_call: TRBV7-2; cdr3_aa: CASSHGLAGSGGYTF; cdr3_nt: TGTGCCAGCAGCCACGGATTGGCAGGGTCGGGAGGCTACACCTTC
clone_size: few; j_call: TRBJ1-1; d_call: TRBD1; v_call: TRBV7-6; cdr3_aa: CASSLGTGANTEAFF; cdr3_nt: TGTGCCAGCAGCTTAGGGACAGGGGCAAACACTGAAGCTTTCTTT
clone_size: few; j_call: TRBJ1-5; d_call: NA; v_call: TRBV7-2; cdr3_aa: CASSLAGGLQPQHF; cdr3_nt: TGTGCCAGCAGCTTAGCAGGCGGCCTTCAGCCCCAGCATTTT
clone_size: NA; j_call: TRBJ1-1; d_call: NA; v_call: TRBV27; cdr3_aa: CASRSGSTEAFF; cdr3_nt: TGTGCCAGCCGGTCGGGTAGCACTGAAGCTTTCTTT
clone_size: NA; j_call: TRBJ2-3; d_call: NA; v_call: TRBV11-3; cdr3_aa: CASRLWGASTDTQYF; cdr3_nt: TGTGCCAGCAGATTGTGGGGGGCTAGCACAGATACGCAGTATTTT
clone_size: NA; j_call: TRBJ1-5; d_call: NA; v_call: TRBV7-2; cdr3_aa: CASSLGGERYQPQHF; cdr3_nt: TGTGCCAGCAGCCTCGGAGGGGAAAGATATCAGCCCCAGCATTTT
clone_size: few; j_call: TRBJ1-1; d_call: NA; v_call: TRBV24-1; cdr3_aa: CATSDSRHGEQNTEAFF; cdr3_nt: TGTGCCACCAGTGATTCCAGACACGGGGAACAGAACACTGAAGCTTTCTTT
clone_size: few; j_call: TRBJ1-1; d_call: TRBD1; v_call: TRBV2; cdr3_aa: CASSTGGGSTEAFF; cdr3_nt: TGTGCCAGCAGTACAGGGGGCGGATCCACTGAAGCTTTCTTT
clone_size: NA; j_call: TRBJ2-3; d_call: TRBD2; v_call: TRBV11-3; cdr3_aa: CASSLRAGSDTQYF; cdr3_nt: TGTGCCAGCAGCCTCCGAGCGGGGTCAGATACGCAGTATTTT
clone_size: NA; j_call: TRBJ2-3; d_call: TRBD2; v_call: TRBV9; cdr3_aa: CASSRESGTVTDTQYF; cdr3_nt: TGTGCCAGCAGCCGCGAGAGCGGGACGGTCACAGATACGCAGTATTTT